These T cell receptor beta chains were read from a single sample in a study of vaccination and CD4 T cells after COVID-19. TCRdb recomputed calls from the PCR reads with MiXCR, one row per CDR3 protein. The sample holds 11,000 or so distinct CDR3 sequences, roughly 31% seen once. Their antigens are not known. Sequenced material: CD4+ T cells from blood, cultured in vitro, taken before SARS-CoV-2 vaccination. The receptors were sampled from a human donor who received a COVID-19 vaccine. Each CDR3 is given with its conserved first and last residue. D genes are given only for firm matches. The size entry is marked missing in some rows and otherwise reads once, few, many or a size class.

V	size	D	J	CDR3	DNA
TRBV6-1	.	.	TRBJ2-7	CASRRYRAPSYEQYF	TGTGCCAGCAGGCGATACAGGGCCCCTTCCTACGAGCAGTACTTC
TRBV30	medium-sized	.	TRBJ1-1	CAWSMYEGWDTEAFF	TGTGCCTGGAGTATGTATGAGGGTTGGGACACTGAAGCTTTCTTT
TRBV5-1	.	TRBD2	TRBJ2-1	CASSFRTSGGAKSSYNEQFF	TGCGCCAGCAGCTTTCGGACTAGCGGGGGGGCAAAGAGCTCCTACAATGAGCAGTTCTTC
TRBV7-8	.	.	TRBJ1-2	CASSLDSRPPYGYTF	TGTGCCAGCAGCTTAGACAGTCGGCCGCCCTATGGCTACACCTTC
TRBV29-1	.	.	TRBJ1-5	CSVEPADSRRLVSSNQPQHF	TGCAGCGTTGAACCGGCGGACAGCCGTCGTCTAGTAAGTAGCAATCAGCCCCAGCATTTT
TRBV12-3/TRBV12-4	few	.	TRBJ1-3	CASSSDGSGNTIYF	TGTGCCAGCAGCTCTGACGGCTCTGGAAACACCATATATTTT
TRBV27	few	TRBD1	TRBJ2-2	CASRPRDSTNTGELFF	TGTGCCAGCAGACCACGGGACAGCACGAACACCGGGGAGCTGTTTTTT
TRBV6-4	.	.	TRBJ2-1	CASSGRDDNEQFF	TGTGCCAGCAGTGGAAGGGACGACAATGAGCAGTTCTTC
TRBV7-6	.	.	TRBJ1-1	CASSQGTLNSEAFF	TGTGCCAGCAGCCAAGGGACCTTGAACTCTGAAGCTTTCTTT
TRBV7-9	.	TRBD2	TRBJ2-1	CASSVAGSGQRNNEQFF	TGTGCCAGCAGCGTAGCGGGGTCCGGACAGAGGAACAATGAGCAGTTCTTC
TRBV5-4	.	TRBD1	TRBJ2-5	CASSLDPDRRQETQYF	TGTGCCAGCAGCTTGGACCCGGACAGGCGTCAAGAGACCCAGTACTTC
TRBV24-1	few	.	TRBJ1-2	CATSDPQGLEGYTF	TGTGCCACCAGTGATCCACAAGGGTTGGAGGGCTACACCTTC
TRBV29-1	.	TRBD2	TRBJ2-4	CSVREGGDIQYF	TGCAGCGTCCGGGAGGGGGGGGACATTCAGTACTTC
TRBV9	.	TRBD1	TRBJ2-3	CASSATTGNTDTQYF	TGTGCCAGCAGCGCCACGACAGGGAACACAGATACGCAGTATTTT
TRBV10-2	.	.	TRBJ2-5	CASRLSGAQETQYF	TGCGCCAGCCGTCTATCGGGGGCTCAAGAGACCCAGTACTTC
TRBV7-7	.	TRBD2	TRBJ2-1	CASSPGLAGHNEQFF	TGTGCCAGCAGCCCGGGACTAGCGGGGCACAATGAGCAGTTCTTC
TRBV19	.	TRBD1	TRBJ2-5	CASSRDRVATQYF	TGTGCCAGCAGCCGCGACAGGGTGGCGACCCAGTACTTC
TRBV9	.	.	TRBJ2-3	CASSVGPRRAGTDTQYF	TGTGCCAGCAGCGTAGGCCCCAGGCGAGCGGGCACAGATACGCAGTATTTT
TRBV20-1	.	.	TRBJ1-2	CSARGGRYGYTF	TGCAGTGCTAGAGGGGGACGCTATGGCTACACCTTC
TRBV15	.	TRBD1	TRBJ2-7	CATSTYRGLGEQYF	TGTGCCACCAGCACATACAGGGGGCTGGGCGAGCAGTACTTC
TRBV6-1	.	.	TRBJ2-7	CASRTRASRSYEQYF	TGTGCCAGCAGAACCCGGGCCTCACGCTCCTACGAGCAGTACTTC
TRBV20-1	.	TRBD2	TRBJ2-3	CSAPTSGSDTQYF	TGCAGTGCTCCGACTAGCGGCTCAGATACGCAGTATTTT
TRBV18	few	.	TRBJ1-5	CASSQPSAGRDHDGQPQHF	TGTGCCAGCTCACAACCTAGCGCGGGGAGGGACCACGACGGGCAGCCCCAGCATTTT
TRBV7-2	.	TRBD2	TRBJ2-3	CASSLVGTSGSTDTQYF	TGTGCCAGCAGCTTAGTAGGGACTAGCGGGAGCACAGATACGCAGTATTTT
TRBV12-3/TRBV12-4	.	.	TRBJ1-1	CASTPEKGRNTEAFF	TGTGCCAGCACTCCCGAGAAGGGAAGGAACACTGAAGCTTTCTTT
TRBV7-2	.	.	TRBJ2-3	CASSLRLRPADTQYF	TGTGCCAGCAGCTTAAGGCTCCGCCCCGCAGATACGCAGTATTTT
TRBV5-4	.	.	TRBJ1-2	CVSSLENNYGYTF	TGTGTCAGCAGCTTAGAAAACAACTATGGCTACACCTTC
TRBV30	few	TRBD2	TRBJ2-3	CAWAGGPDDTQYF	TGTGCCTGGGCGGGGGGGCCGGATGATACGCAGTATTTT
TRBV6-1	hyperexpanded	TRBD1	TRBJ1-2	CASSPPQTGGIGYTF	TGTGCCAGCAGTCCCCCCCAAACAGGGGGCATCGGCTACACCTTC
TRBV11-3	few	.	TRBJ2-3	CASSLPKDLSTDTQYF	TGTGCCAGCAGCTTACCGAAGGACCTTAGCACAGATACGCAGTATTTT
TRBV24-1	few	TRBD2	TRBJ2-5	CATSDPAPGGGETQYF	TGTGCCACCAGTGATCCCGCCCCGGGGGGAGGAGAGACCCAGTACTTC
TRBV6-1	few	.	TRBJ2-1	CASSEARGDGSYNEQFF	TGTGCCAGCAGTGAAGCGCGTGGGGATGGGTCCTACAATGAGCAGTTCTTC
TRBV6-1	.	TRBD1	TRBJ1-4	CASSQGDRGLGKLFF	TGTGCCAGCAGTCAAGGGGACAGGGGGCTTGGAAAACTGTTTTTT
TRBV24-1	.	TRBD1	TRBJ2-7	CATSDGRGGSFRYEQYF	TGTGCCACCAGTGATGGTAGAGGGGGCTCCTTCCGCTACGAGCAGTACTTC
TRBV25-1	.	.	TRBJ1-4	CASSASHRGEKLFF	TGTGCCAGCAGTGCGTCCCATCGCGGTGAAAAACTGTTTTTT
TRBV5-6	once	TRBD1	TRBJ1-6	CASSPPRDSYNSPLHF	TGTGCCAGCAGCCCTCCCCGGGACAGCTATAATTCACCCCTCCACTTT
TRBV20-1	.	TRBD1	TRBJ1-3	CSARVSTGGRGNTIYF	TGCAGTGCTAGAGTTTCGACAGGGGGCAGAGGAAACACCATATATTTT
TRBV12-3/TRBV12-4	.	.	TRBJ1-3	CASSLEGEAGNTIYF	TGTGCCAGCAGTCTTGAGGGCGAAGCTGGAAACACCATATATTTT
TRBV19	.	.	TRBJ1-5	CASSTGLNQPQHF	TGTGCCAGTAGTACAGGATTAAATCAGCCCCAGCATTTT
TRBV5-1	.	.	TRBJ1-1	CASSLTGWGTEAFF	TGCGCCAGCAGTCTCACAGGCTGGGGGACTGAAGCTTTCTTT
TRBV2	few	TRBD1	TRBJ2-5	CASRSTGGQETQYF	TGTGCCAGCAGATCGACAGGGGGGCAAGAGACCCAGTACTTC